This TCR beta chain was obtained from a study of blood T cell repertoires in COVID-19. Study-level information: COVID-19 samples, acute and convalescent, were from the United States, Italy and Spain. PBMCs, B-cell-depleted T cells, or T cells provided the cDNA or gDNA that made up the material.

During active infection, Seattle patients enrolled and were then monitored through disease. In the original workflow: Amplifying reference gene primers gave estimates of nucleated cell counts. Profiled with immunoSEQ multiplex PCR; TCRdb holds only in-frame clones, not every one. The V and J calls and clone size come from that table; D and trimming were worked out from the DNA. The repertoire consists of 250,000 to 350,000 clones, with over 80% occurring once and the leading ten covering around 5.8%. From germline, CDR1 is SNHLY and CDR2 FYNNEI. The CDR3 consists of 13 residues. V was clipped by 10 bases and J by 2 bases; unmatched bases: 6.

This clonotype was obtained from a woman aged 45 to 65 with COVID-19, enrolled during active disease. The sequenced sample was peripheral blood. V usage is TRBV2 and J usage is TRBJ2-7; 9 bases fit TRBD2. The chain's CDR3 is CATRVAGAYEQYF. The CDR3 nucleotides are TGTGCCACCAGAGTAGCGGGAGCCTACGAGCAGTACTTC.